The next 14 T cell receptor beta chains were all read from a single sample in a study of CD8 T cells in ankylosing spondylitis. Broader study findings: Within ankylosing spondylitis blood, a TCR beta motif made up of several highly homologous variants appeared to be characteristic.

These receptors have no known antigen. TCRdb re-derived calls from the 5' RACE reads in MiXCR, one entry per CDR3 protein. This table holds around 890,000 distinct CDR3 sequences, 10% to 15% found once. Sequenced material: blood, either unsorted or a sorted T cell fraction (not recorded which). The receptor source for this set is a male donor with ankylosing spondylitis.

The chain uses TRBV20-1 and TRBJ2-7; D is unresolved. Trimming cost V 0 bases and J 0 bases, with 18 bases left between them. Germline CDR1 is DFQATT and CDR2 is SNEGSKA (reference sequence). The CDR3 has 17 amino acids. As DNA, the CDR3 is TGCAGTGCTAGAGACCCCTTTCGGACGCACAACTCCTACGAGCAGTACTTC. This sequence encodes CSARDPFRTHNSYEQYF.

This clonotype was observed at least ten times. V is TRBV6-5 and J is TRBJ2-2; unclear D gene. The germline V gene has CDR1 MNHEY and CDR2 SVGAGI. The CDR3 is 12 amino acids. V lost 8 bases and J lost 3, with 7 bases in between. The chain's CDR3 is CASGRDTGELFF. DNA of the CDR3: TGTGCCAGCGGGCGAGACACCGGGGAGCTGTTTTTT.

This chain connects TRBV5-1 to TRBJ1-1; D is unresolved. Germline CDR1 is SGHRS and CDR2 is YFSETQ. V was pared by 1 base and J by 1 base, with 8 bases between. The CDR3 runs 14 residues. The DNA of the CDR3 is TGCGCCAGCAGCTTGTCTTCAGCGAACACTGAAGCTTTCTTT. Translating gives CASSLSSANTEAFF.

This clonotype showed up many times. V gene TRBV20-1 combines with J gene TRBJ2-1; D unresolved. V was pared by 8 bases and J by 0 bases, with 11 bases between. CDR3 size: 13 residues. Per the germline V gene, CDR1 is DFQATT and CDR2 is SNEGSKA (reference sequence). CDR3 nucleotides: TGCAGTAGCGACATTAGCTCCTACAATGAGCAGTTCTTC. Amino acids: CSSDISSYNEQFF.

This chain connects TRBV6-1 to TRBJ2-2, with 11 bases matching TRBD1. The CDR3 contains 18 residues. The junction had 13 bases not matched to a gene; V was cut back by 7 bases and J by 3 bases. Germline lookup yields CDR1 MNHNS and CDR2 SASEGT. CDR3 in DNA: TGTGCCAGCACCCACCCTACCGGGACAGGGGGACACACCGGGGAGCTGTTTTTT. As protein: CASTHPTGTGGHTGELFF.

In this sample, this clonotype turned up a few times. The chain uses TRBV6-2 or TRBV6-3 and TRBJ2-7; no firm D call. The V gene's germline CDR1 is MNHEY and CDR2 SVGEGT. The CDR3 loop spans 11 amino acids. V lost 5 bases and J lost 9, with 11 bases in between. In DNA, the CDR3 is TGTGCCAGCAGTGACGGTTTTGGGCAGTACTTC. Protein product: CASSDGFGQYF.

This chain uses TRBV6-5 with TRBJ2-7; TRBD1 matches 8 bases. Germline CDR1 is MNHEY and CDR2 is SVGAGI. The junction had 4 bases not matched to a gene; V was cut back by 0 bases and J by 3 bases. The CDR3 totals 15 residues. CDR3 region: CASSYSKGTGYEQYF. DNA for the CDR3: TGTGCCAGCAGTTACTCGAAAGGGACAGGCTACGAGCAGTACTTC.

At least ten counts were recorded for this clonotype. The J gene is TRBJ2-1, the V gene TRBV18; 13 nucleotides align to TRBD2. The germline CDR1 and CDR2 sequences are KGHSH and LQKENI. This CDR3 has 18 amino acids. J lost 0 bases, V lost 3 bases, and 5 bases had no gene match. The CDR3 coding sequence is TGTGCCAGCTCACCCCGCGGACTAGCGGGGGCCTCCTACAATGAGCAGTTCTTC. Its translation is CASSPRGLAGASYNEQFF.

This sequence joins TRBV20-1 and TRBJ2-3, with D unresolved. Per germline, CDR1 DFQATT and CDR2 SNEGSKA (reference sequence). The CDR3 is 14 residues long. V shed 3 bases and J shed 0 bases, with 10 bases lying between them. The CDR3 nucleotides read TGCAGTGCTAGGAAGGGTGGTAGCACAGATACGCAGTATTTT. Protein product: CSARKGGSTDTQYF.

J is TRBJ2-4 and V is TRBV3-1; 12 positions agree with TRBD2. Germline V gene sequence: CDR1 LGHDT, CDR2 YNNKEL (reference sequence). With 4 bases clipped from V and 5 bases from J, the junction kept 9 bases outside the gene matches. There are 17 residues in the CDR3. CDR3 sequence (DNA): TGTGCCAGCAGCCCCCCTAGCGGGAGGGCCCTCGAAAACATTCAGTACTTC. Translated: CASSPPSGRALENIQYF.

V gene TRBV24-1 combines with J gene TRBJ1-1; possible D gene TRBD1, 5 bases. Germline CDR1 is KGHDR and CDR2 is SFDVKD. Between the trimmed V and J ends, which lost 1 base and 4 bases, there was a span of 9 bases. The CDR3 is 14 residues long. The chain's CDR3 is CATSDLRGGTEAFF. CDR3 coding DNA: TGTGCCACCAGTGATTTAAGGGGTGGCACTGAAGCTTTCTTT.

A few counts support this clonotype. This rearrangement joins TRBV6-5 to TRBJ1-4; D might be TRBD1 (6 bases). Germline V gene lookup returns CDR1 MNHEY and CDR2 SVGAGI. V lost 2 bases, J lost 7 bases, and 11 bases lay in between. The CDR3 is 14 amino acids. The CDR3 region has the DNA TGTGCCAGCAGTTACGGAACAGGGAGTGAAAAACTGTTTTTT. This translates into CASSYGTGSEKLFF.

Many counts were recorded for this clonotype. The CDR3: CSVEGRLNEQFF. The CDR3 region has the DNA TGCAGCGTTGAGGGACGGCTCAATGAGCAGTTCTTC. The rearrangement links TRBV29-1 to TRBJ2-1; D possibly uses TRBD1 or TRBD2 (5 bases each). This CDR3 region has 12 residues. Trimming pared 3 bases from V and 6 bases from J, leaving 9 bases between. Per germline, CDR1 SQVTM and CDR2 ANQGSEA.

The chain employs TRBV12-3 or TRBV12-4 and TRBJ2-7; no reliable D call. The V gene lost 0 bases and the J gene lost 8 bases, with 8 bases spanning the gap. The CDR3 runs 12 residues. The CDR3 DNA reads as TGTGCCAGCAGTTTAGCGAGCGCTAAGCAGTACTTC. Its protein product is CASSLASAKQYF.